This paragraph reports one T cell receptor (beta chain). Its specificity is unknown. Full-length variable regions came from constant-region reverse primers plus semi-nested Nested Universal Primer A PCR. TCRdb itself ran the 5' RACE reads through MiXCR, one entry per CDR3 protein. Among fewer than 75,000 distinct CDR3 sequences, about 28% were seen once, and the ten largest hold 2% to 2.5%. Study-wide results and limits: The larger-cohort validation was restricted to a single TCR beta V-J rearrangement rather than whole repertoires. Greatest tumor Treg TCR overlap was with tumor naive CD4+ cells. In terms of TCR gene usage, tumor memory CD4+ T cells clustered together with blood and lymph node memory CD4+ cells, as well as with lymph node naive CD4+ cells.

Cells sorted as Tregs were CD4+, CD25+ and CD127-/low. Germline V gives CDR1 DFQATT, CDR2 SNEGSKA (reference sequence). The CDR3 runs to 14 residues. V lost 5 bases and J lost 4; bases outside the gene matches: 8. V is TRBV20-1 and J is TRBJ2-7; 10 bases map to TRBD1. The sequenced sample consisted of tumor-infiltrating Tregs sorted from the breast tumor. The receptor was derived from a female donor with breast cancer. The CDR3 is CSAHFPGQGYEQYF. The DNA of the CDR3 is TGCAGTGCTCATTTTCCGGGACAGGGGTACGAGCAGTACTTC.